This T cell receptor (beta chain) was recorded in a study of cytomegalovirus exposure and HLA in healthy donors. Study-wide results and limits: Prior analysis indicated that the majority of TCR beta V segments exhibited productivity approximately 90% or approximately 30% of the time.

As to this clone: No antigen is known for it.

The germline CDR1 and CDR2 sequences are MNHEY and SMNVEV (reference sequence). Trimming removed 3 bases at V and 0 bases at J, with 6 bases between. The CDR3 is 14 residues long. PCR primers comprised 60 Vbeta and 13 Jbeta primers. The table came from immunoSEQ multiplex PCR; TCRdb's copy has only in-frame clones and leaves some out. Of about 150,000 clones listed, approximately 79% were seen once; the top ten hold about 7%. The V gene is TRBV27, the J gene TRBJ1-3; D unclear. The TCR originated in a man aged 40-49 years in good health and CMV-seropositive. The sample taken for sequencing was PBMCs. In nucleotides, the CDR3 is TGTGCCAGCAGTTTTCGGGGCTCTGGAAACACCATATATTTT. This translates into CASSFRGSGNTIYF.